The 22 T cell receptor beta chains below all came from one sample that was sequenced in a study of low-dose radiotherapy and immunotherapy resistance in tumors. With TRAV- and TRBV-specific primers, first-strand cDNA was made, covering the alpha and beta chains. Amplification, which lasted around 18 PCR cycles, used a constant-region primer and V-primer adapter to amplify TCRs. TCRdb re-analysed the reads in MiXCR, keeping a single row per CDR3 protein. The sample has approximately 45,000 distinct CDR3 sequences; less than 30% are singletons. Time point noted: after trial treatment. Treatment given: LDRT plus nivolumab, ipilimumab, low-dose cyclophosphamide and aspirin (RACIN trial). The sample in question was PBMCs, obtained after low-dose radiotherapy plus immunotherapy. Receptor source: a male donor with prostate cancer.

The V and J genes are TRBV28 and TRBJ2-5; TRBD2 matches 9 bases. The CDR3 is 15 amino acids. Germline trimming cut 4 bases from V and 4 bases from J; bases unmatched to any gene: 7. CDR1 is MDHEN and CDR2 is SYDVKM in the germline V gene. This chain's CDR3 is CASSSGGSGGETQYF. CDR3 coding DNA: TGTGCCAGCAGTTCCGGGGGTAGCGGGGGAGAGACCCAGTACTTC. The whole variable domain, remainder taken from reference TRBV28 and TRBJ2-5, is DVKVTQSSRYLVKRTGEKVFLECVQDMDHENMFWYRQDPGLGLRLIYFSYDVKMKEKGDIPEGYSVSREKKERFSLILESASTNQTSMYLCASSSGGSGGETQYFGPGTRLLVL.

A note on this clonotype: It differs at one base from a far larger clone, so likely a read error. This chain connects TRBV5-4 to TRBJ2-1, with D perhaps matching TRBD2 (6 bases). The CDR3 is 14 amino acids. Germline CDR1 and CDR2: SGHNT and YYREEE (reference sequence). The V gene lost 0 bases and the J gene lost 10 bases, with 14 bases spanning the gap. The DNA of the CDR3 is TGTGCCAGCAGCTTGGCCCAAGGGGAGGACGAGCAGTTCTTC. Its protein product is CASSLAQGEDEQFF.

This clonotype was observed many times. This chain connects TRBV5-1 to TRBJ2-3, with 11 bases lining up with TRBD2. The CDR3 contains 18 residues. CDR1 and CDR2 (germline): SGHRS, YFSETQ. V was pared by 4 bases and J by 0 bases, with 10 bases of the junction left unmatched. CDR3 sequence: CASSEGTSGATSTDTQYF. The CDR3 region has the DNA TGCGCCAGCAGCGAAGGGACTAGCGGAGCGACTAGCACAGATACGCAGTATTTT.

This clonotype was counted many times. The chain recombines TRBV18 with TRBJ2-7, with 8 bases that match TRBD1. V was pared by 6 bases and J by 1 base, with 8 bases of the junction left unmatched. Germline V gene sequence: CDR1 KGHSH, CDR2 LQKENI. This CDR3 is 15 amino acids long. CDR3 in amino acids: CASSPPGGYSYEQYF. In nucleotides, the CDR3 is TGTGCCAGCTCGCCTCCAGGGGGCTATTCCTACGAGCAGTACTTC. Combining the CDR3 with reference TRBV18 and TRBJ2-7 gives the whole variable domain NAGVMQNPRHLVRRRGQEARLRCSPMKGHSHVYWYRQLPEEGLKFMVYLQKENIIDESGMPKERFSAEFPKEGPSILRIQQVVRGDSAAYFCASSPPGGYSYEQYFGPGTRLTVT.

This clonotype was seen at least ten times. This chain joins TRBV27 and TRBJ2-1; 7 positions agree with TRBD2. Losses at the gene ends were 5 bases for V and 3 bases for J; bases not matched to a gene: 10. The CDR3 spans 16 residues. CDR1 and CDR2 (germline): MNHEY, SMNVEV (reference sequence). For the CDR3, the DNA is TGTGCCAGCAGTCCCCTGGTGGCTAGCGGCTACAATGAGCAGTTCTTC. Its protein product is CASSPLVASGYNEQFF.

The sample holds many counts of this clonotype. V is TRBV2 and J is TRBJ2-7; 8 bases are a match to TRBD2. Looked up from germline, CDR1 is SNHLY and CDR2 is FYNNEI. V was clipped by 6 bases and J by 0 bases; unmatched bases: 7. There are 15 residues in the CDR3. This CDR3 reads CASRETSDHSYEQYF. CDR3 sequence (DNA): TGTGCCAGCAGGGAGACTAGCGATCACTCCTACGAGCAGTACTTC. The whole variable domain, filled in from reference TRBV2 and TRBJ2-7, reads EPEVTQTPSHQVTQMGQEVILRCVPISNHLYFYWYRQILGQKVEFLVSFYNNEISEKSEIFDDQFSVERPDGSNFTLKIRSTKLEDSAMYFCASRETSDHSYEQYFGPGTRLTVT.

Concerning this clonotype: It is likely a read error: a sequence one base away is far more abundant. CDR3 sequence (DNA): TGTGCCAGCAGTTCGACTAGCGGGAGCTATGAGCAGTACTTC. This gives the protein CASSSTSGSYEQYF. This chain links TRBV6-2 or TRBV6-3 with TRBJ2-7; TRBD2 matches at 12 bases. V lost 4 bases to trimming and J lost 7 bases; unmatched junction nucleotides: 5. Germline V gives CDR1 MNHEY, CDR2 SVGEGT. There are 14 residues in the CDR3.

This clonotype was observed at least ten times. This sequence joins TRBV28 and TRBJ2-7, with unresolved D. The CDR3 covers 15 residues. V was pared by 5 bases and J by 4 bases, with 18 bases between. Germline-derived CDR1 and CDR2 are MDHEN and SYDVKM. The CDR3 reads CASSQEAPGIYEQYF. The CDR3 region has the DNA TGTGCCAGCAGTCAAGAGGCCCCTGGCATTTACGAGCAGTACTTC.

This clonotype is medium-sized (0.01 to 0.1%) in the sample. This rearrangement joins TRBV5-6 to TRBJ2-3; D not certain. Looked up from germline, CDR1 is SGHDT and CDR2 is YYEEEE. CDR3 length: 14 amino acids. V was trimmed by 4 bases and J by 0 bases, leaving 9 bases between them. CDR3 loop: CASSPAPSTDTQYF. CDR3 nucleotides: TGTGCCAGCAGCCCGGCCCCTAGCACAGATACGCAGTATTTT.

This clonotype came up a few times. Because the CDR3's place on the DNA is in doubt, the DNA is left out and the CDR3 is given as listed by TCRdb. The rearrangement links TRBV10-3 to TRBJ2-2. A total of 17 residues make up the CDR3, ends included. Germline assignment: CDR1 ENHRY and CDR2 SYGVKD. CDR3 region: CAISGGAFANTGELFFF.

Here the CDR3 reads CASSPRQAFTGELFF. Written as DNA, the CDR3 is TGTGCCAGCTCACCTAGACAGGCCTTCACCGGGGAGCTGTTTTTT. The chain is built from TRBV18 and TRBJ2-2, with D possibly being TRBD1 (6 bases). With 3 bases removed from V and 4 bases from J, the gap between germline ends came to 12 bases. The CDR3 loop spans 15 amino acids. Germline lookup yields CDR1 KGHSH and CDR2 LQKENI.

This clonotype was seen at least ten times. This chain links TRBV28 with TRBJ2-3, with 7 bases lining up with TRBD2. V gave up 7 bases and J gave up 2 bases; unmatched junction bases: 9. Germline V CDR1 and CDR2: MDHEN, SYDVKM. The CDR3 is made up of 15 amino acids. CDR3 loop: CASTPAGLTTDTQYF. DNA of the CDR3: TGTGCCAGCACCCCAGCGGGACTAACCACAGATACGCAGTATTTT.

In this sample, this clonotype turned up many times. The chain employs TRBV6-8 and TRBJ2-1; D perhaps matches TRBD1 (6 bases). Trimming removed 7 bases from V and 0 bases from J, with 10 bases in between. The CDR3 extends over 14 amino acids. Per germline, CDR1 MNHGY and CDR2 SAAAGT. The chain's CDR3 is CASTRGSSYNEQFF. In DNA form, the CDR3 reads TGTGCCAGCACAAGGGGGAGCTCCTACAATGAGCAGTTCTTC.

Only one count was recorded for this clonotype. A far bigger clonotype differs at one base, so this is likely a read error. The genes are TRBV28 and TRBJ2-1, with TRBD2 as a possible D gene (5 bases). This CDR3 spans 14 amino acids. Germline CDR1 and CDR2: MDHEN and SYDVKM. Trimming cost V 5 bases and J 10 bases, with 18 bases left between them. CDR3: CASSPSSPLGEQFF. The CDR3 DNA sequence: TGTGCCAGCAGTCCGTCTAGCCCCTTGGGGGAGCAGTTCTTC.

This clonotype was recorded at least ten times. The rearrangement uses TRBV10-2 and TRBJ2-7; possibly TRBD1 or TRBD2 for D (5 bases each). CDR1 and CDR2 from the germline V gene are WSHSY and SAAADI. Trimming removed 1 base at V and 3 bases at J, with 19 bases between. The CDR3 runs to 17 residues. The CDR3 loop reads CASSEFGDGRSNYEQYF. The CDR3 bases are TGCGCCAGCAGTGAGTTCGGGGACGGACGAAGCAACTACGAGCAGTACTTC.

In its sample, this clonotype ranks as medium-sized. The junction and the germline gene differ at one end; a read error may be behind it. This rearrangement joins TRBV5-3 to TRBJ1-5, with 7 positions matching TRBD1. TRBV5-3 is treated as an ORF (open reading frame) with a function not yet certain. This CDR3 is built from 18 residues. CDR3 in DNA: TGTGCCAGCAGCTTAGAGCATAGCTGGGACAGACCCAATCAGCCCCAGCATTTT. It specifies CASSLEHSWDRPNQPQHF.

This rearrangement joins TRBV5-4 to TRBJ2-7, with D perhaps matching TRBD1 or TRBD2 (7 bases each). CDR1 is SGHNT and CDR2 is YYREEE in the germline V gene (reference sequence). The CDR3 has 15 amino acids. V was pared by 4 bases and J by 2 bases, with 16 bases between. The CDR3 sequence: CASSVTGAGAYEQYF. The CDR3 nucleotides are TGTGCCAGCAGCGTCACAGGGGCGGGGGCCTACGAGCAGTACTTC. Looking up the rest from reference TRBV5-4 and TRBJ2-7 gives the full variable domain: ETGVTQSPTHLIKTRGQQVTLRCSSQSGHNTVSWYQQALGQGPQFIFQYYREEENGRGNFPPRFSGLQFPNYSSELNVNALELDDSALYLCASSVTGAGAYEQYFGPGTRLTVT.

This clonotype was counted ten times or more. This chain joins TRBV27 and TRBJ1-2; D gene uncertain. Trimming took off 4 bases at V and 6 bases at J, with 6 bases between the two ends. Germline V gives CDR1 MNHEY, CDR2 SMNVEV (reference sequence). The CDR3 runs to 11 residues. CDR3 in DNA: TGTGCCAGCAGTTCTCAAAATGGCTACACCTTC. Translated: CASSSQNGYTF.

The V gene is TRBV10-3, the J gene TRBJ1-5, with a possible D match to TRBD1 (6 bases). The CDR3 extends over 15 amino acids. From germline, CDR1 is ENHRY and CDR2 SYGVKD. Trimming shortened V by 3 bases and J by 7 bases, and 16 bases separated the two germline ends. DNA of the CDR3: TGTGCCATCAGTGACGGGTTGGGGGCTGAGCAGCCCCAGCATTTT. This translates into CAISDGLGAEQPQHF.

This chain connects TRBV28 to TRBJ2-7, with TRBD1 identical over 9 bases. J lost 1 base, V lost 2 bases, and 3 bases had no gene match. This CDR3 is 15 amino acids long. Germline V gene sequence: CDR1 MDHEN, CDR2 SYDVKM. In nucleotides, the CDR3 is TGTGCCAGCAGTTTACCCGGGACAGGGTCCTACGAGCAGTACTTC. This encodes CASSLPGTGSYEQYF.

The table lists this clonotype with many counts. This chain connects TRBV12-3 or TRBV12-4 to TRBJ2-1; perhaps TRBD2 as D (6 bases). This CDR3 contains 16 residues. Trimming pared 6 bases from V and 2 bases from J, leaving 17 bases between. DNA for the CDR3: TGTGCCAGCAGCCTAAGGCGGCTAGCGCCCTACAATGAGCAGTTCTTC. The encoded protein is CASSLRRLAPYNEQFF.

In its sample, this clonotype was seen many times. The chain is built from TRBV7-2 and TRBJ2-1; D unclear. The ends were cut back, 5 bases at V and 0 bases at J, with 11 bases in the middle. The CDR3 runs to 15 residues. Per germline, CDR1 SGHTA and CDR2 FQGNSA. CDR3 DNA: TGTGCCAGCAGCCCCCACGCGAGCTCCTACAATGAGCAGTTCTTC. Protein: CASSPHASSYNEQFF.